The entry below gives a single T cell receptor beta chain sequence along with its context. Its antigen specificity is not known. No per-base quality is available; no much larger clone lies one base away. The entry originates in a study of OX40 agonist ivuxolimab in advanced cancers. A note on the overall study: Ivuxolimab was a fully human IgG2 agonistic monoclonal antibody targeting the costimulatory receptor OX40 (CD134). Prior anti-PD-1, anti-PD-L1 or anti-CTLA-4 therapy was permitted, and 40% of dose-escalation patients had received checkpoint inhibitors. In the dose-escalation cohort, roughly 82% of patients were male, and the mean age was roughly 60 years with a range of about 20 to 80. Intravenous ivuxolimab was administered to patients every 2 weeks at six dose levels: 0.01, 0.1, 0.3, 1.5, 3 and 10 mg/kg. The purpose of peripheral TCRbeta sequencing was to test whether ivuxolimab changed TCR sequence diversity and led to clonal T-cell expansion. Of the roughly 51 patients in dose escalation, some 20 had hepatocellular carcinoma, some 15 had melanoma, 9 had renal cell carcinoma and 9 had head and neck cancer. Partial responses occurred in three dose-escalation patients: two with cutaneous melanoma and one with hepatocellular carcinoma. The paper describes the monotherapy dose-escalation part (N of about 57 patients) of the phase I trial of ivuxolimab.

Genomic DNA was extracted from sorted cells for sequencing of the TCRbeta CDR3 region. The immunoSEQ Assay was used to sequence the TCRbeta CDR3 regions. TCRdb re-hosts the immuneACCESS table, in-frame sequences only. Its copies lack some clones; in the studies checked, an unresolved V gene accounts for under half of them, and the cause for the rest is not known. This sample has around 81,000 clones in its table, and about 88% of those were observed once. The ten largest clones take up 6% to 8.5% of the sample. V gives up 4 bases and J gives up 0 bases, and the segment between their germline ends measures 12 bases. From the germline V gene, CDR1 is SGHAT and CDR2 is FQNNGV. The CDR3 covers 15 residues, taking in both the cysteine and the phenylalanine. CDR3 DNA only is kept here, 45 bases in frame from base 1. Patients with a history of autoimmune disease or receiving systemic immunosuppression were excluded from the trial. Peripheral blood for TCR sequencing was collected from all dose cohorts at baseline, on cycle 4 day 1, and on cycle 7 day 1. The samples were drawn from a first-in-human, open-label, multicenter phase I dose-escalation trial of ivuxolimab. Adults with locally advanced or metastatic melanoma, renal cell, hepatocellular, or head and neck squamous cell carcinoma were enrolled in the trial. Before TCR sequencing, CD4+ T cells and CD8+ T cells from peripheral blood were sorted into separate populations.

Beyond this particular receptor, the publication reports: Partial responders in the 0.1-3.0 mg/kg groups had among the lowest normalized peripheral clonal expansion, especially among CD8+ T cells. After ivuxolimab, more expanded clones were found on average in CD8+ T cells than in CD4+ T cells. The antigen specificity of the peripheral T cells that underwent clonal expansion was not determined. Low levels of normalized T-cell clonal expansion were also shown by some nonresponding patients. At doses from 0.1 to 3.0 mg/kg, clonal expansion was seen in both CD4+ and CD8+ blood T cells between baseline and week 6.

The source material was CD4+ or CD8+ T cells sorted from blood, sampled in a trial of the OX40 agonist ivuxolimab. This TCR came from an adult with an advanced solid tumor such as melanoma, head and neck, liver or kidney cancer. The chain couples TRBV11-2 to TRBJ1-1, with TRBD1 perhaps the D gene, on 5 matching bases. DNA sequence: TGTGCCAGCAGCTCCTCCCAGGGCTTGAACACTGAAGCTTTCTTT. This yields the protein CASSSSQGLNTEAFF.